This note documents a single T cell receptor beta chain sequence. The antigen is unknown. The sample comes from a study of CD8+ T cells in alopecia areata. General study findings and limits: Scalp sequencing also captures normal skin's resident alphabeta T cells. Among patients, TCR sharing was less clear than in mice, a difference possibly due in part to HLA diversity in the patient population. Higher clonality was seen in lesional scalp than in normal scalp, especially in alopecia totalis/universalis.

Using a FACSAria, the CD4+ and CD8+ T cells were sorted from the PBMCs. Trimming left V 2 bases short and J 2 bases short, with 5 bases between. CDR3 size: 13 residues. Germline CDR1 is MNHNS and CDR2 is SASEGT. RNA was extracted and reverse transcribed into cDNA as the sequencing template. Sequenced by immunoSEQ multiplex PCR; TCRdb stores in-frame clones only, minus some. The data contain roughly 150,000 clones, roughly 60% of them singletons. Specimen: CD4+ T cells sorted from blood. J is TRBJ2-3 and V is TRBV6-1; no firm D call. The TCR originated in a human donor in good health. In DNA, the CDR3 is TGTGCCAGCAGTGAACGATACACAGATACGCAGTATTTT. Protein: CASSERYTDTQYF.